Reported below is one T cell receptor (beta chain). This entry is derived from a study of blood T cell repertoires in COVID-19. Turning to the study itself: The samples span acute and convalescent COVID-19 from the United States, Italy and Spain.

Clones were sequenced by immunoSEQ multiplex PCR, and TCRdb holds only the in-frame ones, with some missing. The sample includes more than 150,000 clones, over 80% of them seen just once. The cohort comprised adults aged 18 to 89 years residing in some 24 US areas. Self-reported history from a screening survey and questionnaire set each donor's cohort. The sample was PBMCs or T cells enriched from blood (not recorded which). The clonotype comes from a woman aged 60-70 years who had recovered from COVID-19.

CDR3 loop: CASSLGRSNMNTEAFF. For the CDR3, the DNA is TGTGCCAGCAGCTTGGGCCGGAGCAACATGAACACTGAAGCTTTCTTT. The V gene is TRBV5-4, the J gene TRBJ1-1, with D uncertain. V lost 0 bases, J lost 0 bases, and 12 bases lay in between. CDR1 and CDR2 from the germline V gene are SGHNT and YYREEE (reference sequence). The CDR3 runs to 16 residues.